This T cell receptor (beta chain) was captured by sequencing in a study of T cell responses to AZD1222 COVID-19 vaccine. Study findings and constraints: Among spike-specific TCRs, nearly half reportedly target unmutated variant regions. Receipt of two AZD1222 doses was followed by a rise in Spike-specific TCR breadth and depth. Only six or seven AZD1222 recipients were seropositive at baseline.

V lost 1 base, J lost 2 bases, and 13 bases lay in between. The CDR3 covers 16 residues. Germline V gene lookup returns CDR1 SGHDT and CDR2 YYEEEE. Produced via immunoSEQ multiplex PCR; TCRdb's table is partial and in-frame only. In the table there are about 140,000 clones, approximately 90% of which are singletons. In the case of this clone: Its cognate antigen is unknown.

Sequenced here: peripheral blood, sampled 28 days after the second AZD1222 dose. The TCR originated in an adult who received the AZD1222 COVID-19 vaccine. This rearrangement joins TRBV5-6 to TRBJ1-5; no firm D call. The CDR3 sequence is CASSLNGRLGNQPQHF. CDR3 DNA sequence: TGTGCCAGCAGCTTGAACGGGAGGCTGGGCAATCAGCCCCAGCATTTT.